A single sample is the source of the 15 T cell receptor beta chains below, sequenced in a study of T cell clonality in common variable immunodeficiency. Study conclusions and caveats: Common variable immunodeficiency TCR beta sequences reportedly had fewer deletions and N-nucleotide insertions.

Some clones are missing from TCRdb's copy, which holds only in-frame ones; the method was immunoSEQ multiplex PCR. This sample comprises about 20,000 clones, none seen once only. Their cognate antigens are unknown. The sequenced sample was peripheral blood mononuclear cells. The receptors derive from a human donor with common variable immunodeficiency.

In this sample, this clone turned up a few times. With the read ending 3 residues before the CDR3 end, the germline J gene is used to fill in that end. The chain links TRBV7-2 to TRBJ1-2; D is perhaps TRBD1 (5 bases). Germline V gene data show CDR1 as SGHTA and CDR2 as FQGNSA. V dropped 10 bases and J dropped 3 bases, with 9 bases sitting between them. The CDR3 has 11 amino acids. The CDR3 is CATRGDYGYTF. CDR3 DNA (partial): TGTGCCACCCGGGGGGACTATGGC.

This clone was recorded a few times. The CDR3 extends 3 residues past the end of the read, so its final part is completed from the germline J gene. The chain employs TRBV7-9 and TRBJ1-2; no definite D call. The CDR3 is 12 residues long. V lost 2 bases to trimming and J lost 3 bases, with 4 bases between them. Germline V CDR1 and CDR2: SEHNR, FQNEAQ (reference sequence). The CDR3 sequence is CASSLSDYGYTF. CDR3 DNA (partial): TGTGCCAGCAGCTTATCAGACTATGGC.

This clone qualifies as medium-sized. The CDR3 spells CASSSSGQTPSYGYTF. The CDR3 bases that were read are TGTGCCAGCAGTTCGTCGGGACAGACCCCCTCTTATGGC. The J gene is TRBJ1-2, the V gene TRBV28; the match to TRBD1 covers 7 bases. With the read ending 3 residues before the CDR3 end, the germline J gene is used to fill in that end. This CDR3 is 16 amino acids long. Trimming cost V 4 bases and J 5 bases; bases outside gene matches: 13. Germline lookup yields CDR1 MDHEN and CDR2 SYDVKM.

This clone was found a few times. The sequence runs out 3 residues before the end of the CDR3; the remainder is reconstructed from the germline J gene. V and J are TRBV30 and TRBJ1-4, with a possible D match to TRBD1 (6 bases). CDR1 and CDR2 (germline): GTSNPN, SVGIG (reference sequence). Trimming stripped 2 bases from V and 2 bases from J, with 15 bases between. This CDR3 spans 16 amino acids. The CDR3 reads CAWSPPRRGTNEKLFF. CDR3 bases read: TGTGCCTGGAGTCCCCCTCGAAGGGGGACTAATGAAAAA.

This clone was counted between two and nine times. The CDR3 is cut off 3 residues early in the read; its end comes from the germline J gene. The chain couples TRBV18 to TRBJ1-3; D is possibly TRBD1 (5 bases). The CDR3 loop spans 15 amino acids. Germline CDR1 is KGHSH and CDR2 is LQKENI. The V end was cut by 3 bases, the J end by 0 bases, with 9 bases between. The DNA read from the CDR3 is TGTGCCAGCTCACCCTCAGGGAGCTCTGGAAACACC. Translating gives CASSPSGSSGNT. The full CDR3 is CASSPSGSSGNTIYF.

Only a few counts were recorded for this clone. The read halts 3 residues ahead of the CDR3 end, with the missing end drawn from the germline J gene. V gene TRBV7-9 combines with J gene TRBJ1-4; TRBD1 aligns across 9 bases. The CDR3 runs to 15 residues. From germline, CDR1 is SEHNR and CDR2 FQNEAQ (reference sequence). After removal of 4 bases from V and 5 bases from J, the junction contained 5 bases not matched to a gene. CDR3 loop: CASSSVGQGNEKLFF. The CDR3 DNA, read in part, is TGTGCCAGCAGCTCCGTCGGACAGGGGAATGAAAAA.

This clone was recorded a few times. The sequenced fragment ends 3 residues before the CDR3 boundary, so the rest is inferred from the germline J gene. The gene calls are TRBV7-2 and TRBJ2-4; no definite D call. Germline CDR1 SGHTA, CDR2 FQGNSA. Trimming took off 5 bases at V and 0 bases at J, with 11 bases between the two ends. This CDR3 comprises 15 residues. The sequenced CDR3 bases are TGTGCCAGCAGCCGGGTAGTGGGAGCCAAAAACATT. Protein sequence: CASSRVVGAKNI. The entire CDR3 reads CASSRVVGAKNIQYF. Supplemented by reference TRBV7-2 and TRBJ2-4, the full variable domain reads GAGVSQSPSNKVTEKGKDVELRCDPISGHTALYWYRQSLGQGLEFLIYFQGNSAPDKSGLPSDRFSAERTGGSVSTLTIQRTQQEDSAVYLCASSRVVGAKNIQYFGAGTRLSVL.

This clone has more than one count but fewer than ten. The read stops 3 residues short of the end of the CDR3; the missing end is completed from the germline J gene. The chain employs TRBV30 and TRBJ2-1, with TRBD1 as a possible D gene (5 bases). From germline, CDR1 is GTSNPN and CDR2 SVGIG (reference sequence). The CDR3 runs 15 residues. V dropped 8 bases and J dropped 5 bases, with 22 bases sitting between them. The CDR3 DNA, read in part, is TGTGCCCCAAGGGGAAACTTACCTCCGGACAATGAG. This codes for CAPRGNLPPDNE. Given in full, the CDR3 is CAPRGNLPPDNEQFF.

This clone was seen a handful of times. The sequenced fragment ends 3 residues before the CDR3 boundary, so the rest is inferred from the germline J gene. V usage is TRBV6-2 or TRBV6-3 and J usage is TRBJ2-2; 7 bases map to TRBD1. The CDR3 is 15 amino acids. Germline trimming cut 0 bases from V and 7 bases from J; bases unmatched to any gene: 5. Germline CDR1 and CDR2: MNHEY and SVGEGT. Partial CDR3 DNA: TGTGCCAGCAGTTACTCGATAGGGGGCAACGGGGAG. Translating gives CASSYSIGGNGE. In full, the CDR3 reads CASSYSIGGNGELFF.

CDR3 loop: CASSLGGLSYEQYF. CDR3 bases read: TGTGCCAGCAGCTTGGGCGGGCTCTCCTACGAG. V is TRBV5-4 and J is TRBJ2-7, with TRBD2 as a possible D gene (5 bases). The CDR3 end lies 3 residues beyond the end of the read and is filled in from the germline J gene. With 0 bases removed from V and 0 bases from J, the gap between germline ends came to 7 bases. The germline gives CDR1 SGHNT, CDR2 YYREEE (reference sequence). CDR3 length: 14 amino acids.

Concerning this clone: The read ends 3 residues early relative to the CDR3; the germline J gene fills the gap. The chain is built from TRBV7-6 and TRBJ2-2; 9 bases are shared with TRBD1. There are 16 residues in the CDR3. CDR1 and CDR2 from the germline V gene are SGHVS and FNYEAQ. The J segment lost 2 bases and the V segment lost 1 base, leaving 2 bases of the junction unmatched. The CDR3 bases that were read are TGTGCCAGCAGCTTAGGACAGGGGGGAAACACCGGGGAG. This codes for CASSLGQGGNTGE. The whole CDR3 protein is CASSLGQGGNTGELFF.

A remark on this clone: The read is 3 residues too short to cover the CDR3 end, so that end is filled in from the germline J gene. This chain connects TRBV18 to TRBJ1-5; 8 positions agree with TRBD1. CDR1 is KGHSH and CDR2 is LQKENI in the germline V gene. Losses at the gene ends were 6 bases for V and 1 base for J; bases not matched to a gene: 2. This CDR3 spans 14 amino acids. The part of the CDR3 DNA that was read is TGTGCCAGCTCGGACAGGGTGAGCAATCAGCCC. Residues: CASSDRVSNQP. The full-length CDR3 reads as CASSDRVSNQPQHF.

About this clone: The read ends 3 residues early relative to the CDR3; the germline J gene fills the gap. J is TRBJ2-5 and V is TRBV7-2; D perhaps matches TRBD2 (6 bases). The V gene's germline CDR1 is SGHTA and CDR2 FQGNSA. This CDR3 has 14 residues. The germline V and J ends were trimmed by 3 bases and 5 bases, with 13 bases remaining between them. Here the CDR3 reads CASSFRRGGETQYF. The CDR3 DNA, read in part, is TGTGCCAGCAGCTTTAGGCGAGGAGGGGAGACC. Complete variable domain (other parts from reference TRBV7-2 and TRBJ2-5): GAGVSQSPSNKVTEKGKDVELRCDPISGHTALYWYRQSLGQGLEFLIYFQGNSAPDKSGLPSDRFSAERTGGSVSTLTIQRTQQEDSAVYLCASSFRRGGETQYFGPGTRLLVL.

On this clone itself: From the germline J gene comes the end of the CDR3, since the read stops 3 residues before it. The chain links TRBV19 to TRBJ1-5, with D perhaps matching TRBD1 (5 bases). Germline V CDR1 and CDR2: LNHDA, SQIVND (reference sequence). V was trimmed by 0 bases and J by 0 bases, leaving 9 bases between them. This CDR3 region has 16 residues. This chain's CDR3 is CASSIDWQGSNQPQHF. The CDR3 bases that were read are TGTGCCAGTAGTATAGATTGGCAGGGTAGCAATCAGCCC.

This clone has a handful of counts. The CDR3 end is not reached by the read, which stops 3 residues before it; the germline J gene fills it in. The chain has TRBV6-2 or TRBV6-3 and TRBJ1-2, with D maybe TRBD1 (6 bases). There are 12 residues in the CDR3. The germline gives CDR1 MNHEY, CDR2 SVGEGT. CDR3 in amino acids: CASSLPGQGYTF. CDR3 DNA (partial): TGTGCCAGCAGCCTCCCGGGACAAGGC.